Listed below are T cell receptor beta chains from one sample, sequenced in a study of response to subunit inactivated influenza vaccine. TCRdb re-called the RT-PCR reads through MiXCR, storing one row per CDR3 protein. The sample holds roughly 700,000 distinct CDR3 sequences, 14% seen once. Sequencing used PBMCs from blood, obtained around two weeks before vaccination. These receptors all stem from a middle-aged man who received an inactivated influenza vaccine. Both conserved end residues are part of each CDR3. A D gene is named only where the DNA matches it firmly. Clone size appears in some rows only: once, few, many, or a class for an expanded clone.

j_gene,d_gene,abundance,v_gene,CDR3aa,CDR3nt
TRBJ1-1,NA,many,TRBV18,CASSPRTSTEAFF,TGTGCCAGCTCACCCCGGACAAGCACTGAAGCTTTCTTT
TRBJ2-5,NA,NA,TRBV6-2/TRBV6-3,CASSLYRVETQYF,TGTGCCAGCAGTCTCTACAGGGTTGAGACCCAGTACTTC
TRBJ2-4,TRBD1,few,TRBV7-9,CASSLAGTGAHNIQYF,TGTGCCAGCAGCTTAGCTGGGACAGGTGCCCACAACATTCAGTACTTC
TRBJ2-7,NA,NA,TRBV20-1,CSARRPALYEQYF,TGCAGTGCTAGAAGACCGGCTCTCTACGAGCAGTACTTC
TRBJ2-5,NA,NA,TRBV4-1,CASSFGREQETQYF,TGCGCCAGCAGCTTTGGACGGGAACAAGAGACCCAGTACTTC
TRBJ1-2,NA,NA,TRBV12-3/TRBV12-4,CASSQAGIGYGYTF,TGTGCCAGCAGTCAGGCGGGGATCGGTTATGGCTACACCTTC
TRBJ2-7,TRBD1,NA,TRBV7-9,CASSVMGQYYEQYF,TGTGCCAGCAGCGTTATGGGACAGTACTACGAGCAGTACTTC
TRBJ2-7,TRBD1,NA,TRBV11-2,CASSLDKGTVTPYEQYF,TGTGCCAGCAGCTTAGACAAAGGGACAGTTACTCCCTACGAGCAGTACTTC
TRBJ1-4,NA,many,TRBV5-1,CASSPAGANEKLFF,TGCGCCAGCAGCCCGGCGGGCGCTAATGAAAAACTGTTTTTT
TRBJ2-7,TRBD2,many,TRBV11-1,CASSLRRGRVRESTYEQYF,TGTGCCAGCAGCTTACGTAGGGGACGGGTGCGGGAGTCCACCTACGAGCAGTACTTC
TRBJ2-3,TRBD2,NA,TRBV28,CASTLLAGGSTDTQYF,TGTGCCAGCACCCTCCTAGCGGGGGGTAGCACAGATACGCAGTATTTT
TRBJ2-1,NA,few,TRBV3-1,CASSSWGHNEQFF,TGTGCCAGCAGCTCCTGGGGGCACAATGAGCAGTTCTTC
TRBJ2-5,TRBD1,NA,TRBV5-1,CASSRQGADKGETQYF,TGCGCCAGCAGCCGACAGGGGGCAGATAAAGGAGAGACCCAGTACTTC
TRBJ2-1,NA,NA,TRBV6-2/TRBV6-3,CASSKGLLSSYNEQFF,TGTGCCAGCAGTAAGGGACTGCTTAGCTCCTACAATGAGCAGTTCTTC
TRBJ2-7,TRBD1,many,TRBV12-3/TRBV12-4,CASSLEVDRATEQYF,TGTGCCAGCAGTTTAGAAGTCGACAGGGCTACGGAGCAGTACTTC
TRBJ2-3,NA,few,TRBV29-1,CSVSDAHTQYF,TGCAGCGTTTCGGACGCTCATACGCAGTATTTT
TRBJ2-2,NA,many,TRBV12-3/TRBV12-4,CASSLGDSSGELFF,TGTGCCAGCAGTTTAGGAGACTCGTCCGGGGAGCTGTTTTTT
TRBJ1-2,TRBD1,few,TRBV10-3,CAISGTGGYGYTF,TGTGCCATCAGTGGGACAGGGGGCTATGGCTACACCTTC
TRBJ2-1,TRBD2,many,TRBV7-9,CASSSRGAGGNNEQFF,TGTGCCAGCAGCTCCCGGGGAGCGGGGGGGAACAATGAGCAGTTCTTC
TRBJ2-2,NA,few,TRBV20-1,CSARGQAIPHTGELFF,TGCAGTGCTAGAGGACAGGCGATACCGCACACCGGGGAGCTGTTTTTT
TRBJ2-1,TRBD1,many,TRBV29-1,CSVEPRDSKIKQFF,TGCAGCGTTGAACCCCGGGACAGTAAAATAAAGCAGTTCTTC
TRBJ2-7,NA,many,TRBV7-9,CASSKTVGSGEQYF,TGTGCCAGCAGCAAGACAGTGGGAAGTGGCGAGCAGTACTTC
TRBJ2-3,NA,many,TRBV5-1,CASSLSSGGTDTQYF,TGCGCCAGCTCACTCTCTTCTGGGGGCACAGATACGCAGTATTTT
TRBJ1-4,TRBD1,NA,TRBV12-3/TRBV12-4,CASSAPRGRGEKLFF,TGTGCCAGCAGTGCCCCCAGGGGGCGGGGTGAAAAACTGTTTTTT
TRBJ2-1,TRBD2,NA,TRBV7-9,CASSFLAGGDNEQFF,TGTGCCAGCAGCTTCTTAGCGGGGGGTGACAATGAGCAGTTCTTC
TRBJ2-7,NA,NA,TRBV6-2/TRBV6-3,CASSYGTLSYDEQYF,TGTGCCAGCAGTTACGGCACCCTAAGCTACGACGAGCAGTACTTC
TRBJ2-3,TRBD2,NA,TRBV29-1,CSGISGRGADTQYF,TGCAGCGGTATTAGCGGGAGGGGTGCAGATACGCAGTATTTT
TRBJ2-7,NA,few,TRBV25-1,CASSVGREYEQYF,TGTGCCAGCAGTGTCGGCAGGGAGTACGAGCAGTACTTC
TRBJ1-1,NA,NA,TRBV9,CASSVERDRTEAFF,TGTGCCAGCAGCGTAGAGCGGGACCGCACTGAAGCTTTCTTT
TRBJ2-7,TRBD2,few,TRBV20-1,CSARDVAGGRGEQYF,TGCAGTGCTAGAGATGTGGCGGGGGGCCGTGGCGAGCAGTACTTC
TRBJ1-5,TRBD1,NA,TRBV5-6,CASSLLGQGSNQPQHF,TGTGCCAGCAGCTTGCTAGGACAGGGTTCAAATCAGCCCCAGCATTTT
TRBJ2-1,NA,NA,TRBV18,CASSPQGIYNEQFF,TGTGCCAGCTCACCCCAGGGAATCTACAATGAGCAGTTCTTC
TRBJ2-5,NA,NA,TRBV5-1,CASSLAETNGETQYF,TGCGCCAGCAGCTTGGCCGAGACAAACGGAGAGACCCAGTACTTC
TRBJ2-1,NA,NA,TRBV6-2/TRBV6-3,CASSYGARFYNEQFF,TGTGCCAGCAGTTACGGAGCAAGATTTTACAATGAGCAGTTCTTC
TRBJ2-1,TRBD1,NA,TRBV5-5,CASSSRDRGLYEQFF,TGTGCCAGCAGCTCCCGGGACAGGGGGCTCTATGAGCAGTTCTTC
TRBJ2-5,NA,few,TRBV9,CASSVAPHRETQYF,TGTGCCAGCAGCGTAGCTCCTCATCGGGAGACCCAGTACTTC
TRBJ1-1,TRBD1,NA,TRBV5-1,CASSFLQGSVNTEAFF,TGCGCCAGCAGCTTCCTACAGGGGTCGGTAAACACTGAAGCTTTCTTT
TRBJ2-2,NA,NA,TRBV6-2/TRBV6-3,CASSSWRELFF,TGTGCCAGCAGTTCTTGGAGGGAGCTGTTTTTT
TRBJ2-1,NA,NA,TRBV21-1,CASSKSLEPQGLEQFF,TGTGCCAGCAGCAAATCCCTCGAACCACAGGGCCTTGAGCAGTTCTTC
TRBJ2-1,TRBD2,NA,TRBV20-1,CSARRSSGSINEQFF,TGCAGTGCTAGACGGAGTAGCGGGAGCATCAATGAGCAGTTCTTC
TRBJ2-1,NA,NA,TRBV24-1,CATSDIRGSYNEQFF,TGTGCCACCAGTGATATCAGGGGATCCTACAATGAGCAGTTCTTC
TRBJ2-3,NA,few,TRBV20-1,CSARVDGGPRDTQYF,TGCAGTGCTAGAGTCGACGGAGGGCCTAGAGATACGCAGTATTTT
TRBJ2-7,TRBD2,NA,TRBV7-3,CASSLRSGKPPYEQYF,TGTGCCAGCAGCTTAAGGAGCGGGAAACCCCCCTACGAGCAGTACTTC
TRBJ1-2,TRBD1,few,TRBV7-3,CASSAPGQGNYGYTF,TGTGCCAGCAGCGCACCGGGACAGGGTAACTATGGCTACACCTTC
TRBJ2-5,NA,few,TRBV12-3/TRBV12-4,CASTSVLGDNGQETQYF,TGTGCCAGCACCTCGGTCCTAGGGGACAATGGCCAAGAGACCCAGTACTTC
TRBJ2-5,NA,many,TRBV6-2/TRBV6-3,CASSYGANLLETQYF,TGTGCCAGCAGTTACGGGGCCAATTTGTTGGAGACCCAGTACTTC
TRBJ1-2,NA,NA,TRBV28,CASSQTAPLGYTF,TGTGCCAGCAGCCAGACAGCTCCCCTTGGCTACACCTTC
TRBJ2-6,NA,NA,TRBV5-1,CASSLQGNSGANVLTF,TGCGCCAGCAGCCTCCAGGGAAACTCTGGGGCCAACGTCCTGACTTTC
TRBJ2-3,NA,many,TRBV6-2/TRBV6-3,CASSYLASTDTQYF,TGTGCCAGCAGTTACCTTGCTAGCACAGATACGCAGTATTTT
TRBJ2-3,TRBD2,few,TRBV29-1,CSVVYVAGVVDTQYF,TGCAGCGTTGTCTATGTAGCGGGGGTAGTAGATACGCAGTATTTT
TRBJ2-7,NA,NA,TRBV5-8,CASPGASYEQYF,TGTGCCAGCCCAGGTGCGAGCTACGAGCAGTACTTC
TRBJ2-7,TRBD1,many,TRBV20-1,CSARVTGENEQYF,TGCAGTGCTAGAGTGACAGGGGAAAACGAGCAGTACTTC
TRBJ1-5,NA,NA,TRBV4-3,CASSQDPAPSNQPQHF,TGCGCCAGCAGCCAAGATCCGGCCCCTAGCAATCAGCCCCAGCATTTT